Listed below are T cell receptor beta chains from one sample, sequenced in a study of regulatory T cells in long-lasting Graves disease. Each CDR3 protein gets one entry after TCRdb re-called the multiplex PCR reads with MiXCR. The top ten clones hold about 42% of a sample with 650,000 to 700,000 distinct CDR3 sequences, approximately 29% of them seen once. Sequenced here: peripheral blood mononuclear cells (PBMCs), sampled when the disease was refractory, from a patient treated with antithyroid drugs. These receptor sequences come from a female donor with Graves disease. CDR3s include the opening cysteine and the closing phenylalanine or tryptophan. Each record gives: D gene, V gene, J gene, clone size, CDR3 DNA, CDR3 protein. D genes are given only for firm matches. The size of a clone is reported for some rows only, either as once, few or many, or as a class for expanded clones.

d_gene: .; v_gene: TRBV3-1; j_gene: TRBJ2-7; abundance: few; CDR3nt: TGTGCCAGCAGCCCCGGACGGGCTAACGAGCAGTACTTC; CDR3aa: CASSPGRANEQYF
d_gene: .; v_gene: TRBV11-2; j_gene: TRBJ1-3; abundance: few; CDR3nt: TGTGCCAGCAGCTTACGCCCGACAACCCAGAACTCTGGAAACACCATATATTTT; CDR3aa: CASSLRPTTQNSGNTIYF
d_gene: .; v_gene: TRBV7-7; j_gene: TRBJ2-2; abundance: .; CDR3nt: TGTGCCAGCAGCTTACATCCCGACGGGGAGCTGTTTTTT; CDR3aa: CASSLHPDGELFF
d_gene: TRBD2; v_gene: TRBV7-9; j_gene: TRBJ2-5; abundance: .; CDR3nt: TGTGCCAGCAGCTTAGGCGCCAGCGGGAGTGGAGAGACCCAGTACTTC; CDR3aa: CASSLGASGSGETQYF
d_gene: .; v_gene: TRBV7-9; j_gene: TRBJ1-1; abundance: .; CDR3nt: TGTGCCAGCAGCTTAGGGTCCTGGGTGAACACTGAAGCTTTCTTT; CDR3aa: CASSLGSWVNTEAFF
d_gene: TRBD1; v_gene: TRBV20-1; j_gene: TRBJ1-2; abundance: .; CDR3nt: TGCAGTGCCGACGGGACAGGGGGTTCTTCTGGCTACACCTTC; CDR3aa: CSADGTGGSSGYTF
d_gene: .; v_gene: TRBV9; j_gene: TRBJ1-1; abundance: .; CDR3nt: TGTGCCAGCAGCTCGAGTTCGCGGACTGAAGCTTTCTTT; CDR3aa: CASSSSSRTEAFF
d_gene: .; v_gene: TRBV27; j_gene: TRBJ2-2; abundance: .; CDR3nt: TGTGCCAGCAGTCCTACACCTGTTCCCACCGGGGAGCTGTTTTTT; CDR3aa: CASSPTPVPTGELFF
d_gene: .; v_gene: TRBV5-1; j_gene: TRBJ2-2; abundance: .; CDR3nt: TGCGCCAGCAGCTTGACCCCCTTTGTTGCCGGGGAGCTGTTTTTT; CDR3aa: CASSLTPFVAGELFF
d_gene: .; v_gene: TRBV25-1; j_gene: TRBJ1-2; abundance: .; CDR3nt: TGTGCCAGCAGTGAGACCCCCTACTATGGCTACACCTTC; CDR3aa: CASSETPYYGYTF
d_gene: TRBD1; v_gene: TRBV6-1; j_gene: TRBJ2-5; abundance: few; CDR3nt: TGTGCCAGCAGTGCCCTACAGGGGAGTGAGACCCAGTACTTC; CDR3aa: CASSALQGSETQYF
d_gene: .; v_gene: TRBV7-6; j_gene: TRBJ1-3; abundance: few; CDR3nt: TGTGCCAGCACCCGAGCGGCGGGTTTAGAAGGTCTTCGCCCTGGAAACACCATATATTTT; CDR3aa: CASTRAAGLEGLRPGNTIYF
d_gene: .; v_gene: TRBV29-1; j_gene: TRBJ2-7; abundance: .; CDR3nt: TGCAGCGTTGTGTGGGGGAGTTACGAGCAGTACTTC; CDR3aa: CSVVWGSYEQYF
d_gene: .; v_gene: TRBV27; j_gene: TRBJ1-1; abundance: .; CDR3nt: TGTGCCAGCAGTTCCTGGGCCCCGAGGTCGGCGGGAACTGAAGCTTTCTTT; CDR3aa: CASSSWAPRSAGTEAFF
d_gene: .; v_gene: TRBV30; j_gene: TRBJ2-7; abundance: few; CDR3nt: TGTGCCTGGACCGTCCAGGGCTACGAGCAGTACTTC; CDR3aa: CAWTVQGYEQYF
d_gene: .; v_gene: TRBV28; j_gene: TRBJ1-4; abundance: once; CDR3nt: TGTGCCAGCACCCCGGGCGGTAATGAAAAACTGTTTTTT; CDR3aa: CASTPGGNEKLFF
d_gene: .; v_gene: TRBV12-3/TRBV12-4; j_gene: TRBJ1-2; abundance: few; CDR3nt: TGTGCCAGCAGTTTCATAGGTTCCGGGGGCTACACCTTC; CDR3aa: CASSFIGSGGYTF
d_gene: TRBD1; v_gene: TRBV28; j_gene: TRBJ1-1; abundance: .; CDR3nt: TGTGCCATCAGTGACCGGACAGGGGCGAACACTGAAGCTTTCTTT; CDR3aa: CAISDRTGANTEAFF
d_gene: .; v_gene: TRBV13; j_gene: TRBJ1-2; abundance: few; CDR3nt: TGTGCCAGCAGCCGCCTAGATGGCTACACCTTC; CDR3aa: CASSRLDGYTF
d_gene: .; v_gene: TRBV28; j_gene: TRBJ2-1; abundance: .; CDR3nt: TGTGCCAGCAGTTTGGGGGCCATAGAGCAGTTCTTC; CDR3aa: CASSLGAIEQFF
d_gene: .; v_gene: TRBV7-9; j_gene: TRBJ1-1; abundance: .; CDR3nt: TGTGCCAGCAGCACACACGCGACAGTGAACACTGAAGCTTTCTTT; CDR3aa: CASSTHATVNTEAFF
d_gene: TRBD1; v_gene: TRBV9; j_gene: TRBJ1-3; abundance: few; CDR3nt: TGTGCCAGCAGCGAAGGGGGGACAGGGGACACCATATATTTT; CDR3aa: CASSEGGTGDTIYF
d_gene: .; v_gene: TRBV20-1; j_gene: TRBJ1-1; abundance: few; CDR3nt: TGCAGTGCGCTACAGGCAGCAAGGTCGGGAGCTTTCTTT; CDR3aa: CSALQAARSGAFF
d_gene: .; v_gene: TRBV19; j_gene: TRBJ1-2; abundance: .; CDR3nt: TGTGCCAGTAGTACTCCGCGGGGGGGATCCTATGGCTACACCTTC; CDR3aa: CASSTPRGGSYGYTF
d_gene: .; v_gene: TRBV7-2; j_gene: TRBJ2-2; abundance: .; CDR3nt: TGTGCCAGCAGGCTTGACAGGATAAGTTTCCCCGGGGAGCTGTTTTTT; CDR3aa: CASRLDRISFPGELFF
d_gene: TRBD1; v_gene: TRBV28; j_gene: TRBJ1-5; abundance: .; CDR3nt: TGTGCCAGCAGTTTAGGCGGGACAGGGGGCAGTAGACAGCCCCAGCATTTT; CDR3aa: CASSLGGTGGSRQPQHF
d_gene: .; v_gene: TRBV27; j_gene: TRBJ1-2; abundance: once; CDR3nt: TGTGCCAGCAGTGGTAAAGTAGCAGGGCATATCGGCTATGGCTACACCTTC; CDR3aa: CASSGKVAGHIGYGYTF
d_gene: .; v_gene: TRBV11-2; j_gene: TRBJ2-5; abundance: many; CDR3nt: TGTGCCAGCAGCTTGCAGGGGACGGAGACCCAGTACTTC; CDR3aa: CASSLQGTETQYF
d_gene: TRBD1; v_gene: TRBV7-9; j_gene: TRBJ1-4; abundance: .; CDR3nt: TGTGCCAGCAGCTTTACGGGACAGACAACTAATGAAAAACTGTTTTTT; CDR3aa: CASSFTGQTTNEKLFF
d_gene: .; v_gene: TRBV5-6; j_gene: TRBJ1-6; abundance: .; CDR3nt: TGTGCCAGCAGCTTCGGGACACCCAATTCACCCCTCCACTTT; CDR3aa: CASSFGTPNSPLHF
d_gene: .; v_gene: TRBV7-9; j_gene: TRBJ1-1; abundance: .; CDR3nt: TGTGCCAGCAGCTTAGTGGGACGGACTACTGAAGCTTTCTTT; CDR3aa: CASSLVGRTTEAFF
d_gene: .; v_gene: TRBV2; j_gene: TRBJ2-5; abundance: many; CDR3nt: TGTGCCAGCAGTGATCCGGCGGAGATTCAAGAGACCCAGTACTTC; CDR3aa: CASSDPAEIQETQYF
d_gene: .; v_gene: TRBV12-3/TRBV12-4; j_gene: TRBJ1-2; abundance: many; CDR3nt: TGTGCCAGCAGTTTAAAGGCCGGGGCCGGGGGCTACACCTTC; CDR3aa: CASSLKAGAGGYTF
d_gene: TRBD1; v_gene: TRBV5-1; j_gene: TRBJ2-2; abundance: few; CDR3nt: TGCGCCAGCAGCTTGCTACAGGGGGCGGTCGGGGAGCTGTTTTTT; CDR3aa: CASSLLQGAVGELFF
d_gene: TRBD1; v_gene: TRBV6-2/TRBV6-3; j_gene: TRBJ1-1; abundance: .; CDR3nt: TGTGCCAGCAGTTACTCAGGTACAGGGGGCTTTCTCACTGAAGCTTTCTTT; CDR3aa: CASSYSGTGGFLTEAFF
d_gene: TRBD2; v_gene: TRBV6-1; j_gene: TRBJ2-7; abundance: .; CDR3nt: TGTGCCAGCAGCGTAGCGGGATCCACCTACGAGCAGTACTTC; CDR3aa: CASSVAGSTYEQYF
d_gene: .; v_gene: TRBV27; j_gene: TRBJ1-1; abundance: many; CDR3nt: TGTGCCAGCAGTTTTCGAGGGGGACCTGAAGCTTTCTTT; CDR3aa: CASSFRGGPEAFF
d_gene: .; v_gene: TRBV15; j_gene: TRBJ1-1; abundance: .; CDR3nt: TGTGCCACCAGCAGAGATGGGGTCGGCACTGAAGCTTTCTTT; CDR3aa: CATSRDGVGTEAFF
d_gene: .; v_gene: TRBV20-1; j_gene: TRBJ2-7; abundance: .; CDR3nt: TGCAGTGCTAGTGACGGTCCCTACGAGCAGTACTTC; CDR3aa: CSASDGPYEQYF